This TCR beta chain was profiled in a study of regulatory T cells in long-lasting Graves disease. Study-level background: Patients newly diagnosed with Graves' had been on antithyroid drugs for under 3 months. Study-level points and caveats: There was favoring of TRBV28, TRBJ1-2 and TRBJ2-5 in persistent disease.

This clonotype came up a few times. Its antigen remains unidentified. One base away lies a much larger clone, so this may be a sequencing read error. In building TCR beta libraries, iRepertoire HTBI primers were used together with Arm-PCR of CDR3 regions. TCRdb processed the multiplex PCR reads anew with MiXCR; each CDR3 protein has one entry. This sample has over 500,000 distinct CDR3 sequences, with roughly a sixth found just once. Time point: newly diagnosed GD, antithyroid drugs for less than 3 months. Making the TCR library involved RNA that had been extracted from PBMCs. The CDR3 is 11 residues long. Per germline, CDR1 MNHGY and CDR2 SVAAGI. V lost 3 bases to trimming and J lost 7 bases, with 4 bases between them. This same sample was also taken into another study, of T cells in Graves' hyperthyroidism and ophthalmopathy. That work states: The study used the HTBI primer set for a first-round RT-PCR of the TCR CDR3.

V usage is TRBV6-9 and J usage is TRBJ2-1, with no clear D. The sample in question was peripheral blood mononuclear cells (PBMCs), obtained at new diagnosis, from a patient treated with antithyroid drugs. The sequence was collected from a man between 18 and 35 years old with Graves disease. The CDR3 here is CASSYKNEQFF. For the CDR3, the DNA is TGTGCCAGCAGTTACAAGAATGAGCAGTTCTTC.